These T cell receptor beta chains were read from a single sample in a study of T cell changes during pregnancy in multiple sclerosis. Using immunoSEQ multiplex PCR, the repertoire was profiled, and TCRdb retains in-frame clones only, with some absent. This sample has about 75,000 clones; nearly 95% occur once, and the top ten carry approximately 0.15%. Sequences were derived from CD4+ T cells from peripheral blood mononuclear cells, sampled after pregnancy. Every receptor here comes from a female donor with multiple sclerosis, enrolled in a pregnancy study. The CDR3 runs from the conserved cysteine through the conserved F or W. D genes are given only for firm matches. Where a row states a size, it is once, few, many or the class of an expanded clone; other rows omit it.

abundance,j_gene,v_gene,d_gene,CDR3nt,CDR3aa
-,TRBJ2-2,TRBV19,-,TGTGCCACAAAGGAGCACACCGGGGAGCTGTTTTTT,CATKEHTGELFF
-,TRBJ2-1,TRBV6-1,TRBD2,TGTGCCAGCAGTGCCGGATGGGCGGGAGACTCCTACAATGAGCAGTTCTTC,CASSAGWAGDSYNEQFF
-,TRBJ2-2,TRBV15,TRBD1,TGTGCCACCAGCAGGGACAGGGCGGACACCGGGGAGCTGTTTTTT,CATSRDRADTGELFF
-,TRBJ1-1,TRBV28,TRBD1,TGTGCCAGCAGTTTAGGGGGGGCAGGGGGCGGTGGCACTGAAGCTTTCTTT,CASSLGGAGGGGTEAFF
-,TRBJ2-1,TRBV18,TRBD1,TGTGCCAGCTCACCCTCCGGGACAGATTACAATGAGCAGTTCTTC,CASSPSGTDYNEQFF
few,TRBJ2-2,TRBV2,-,TGTGCCAGCAGCCGCAGGGGGAACACCGGGGAGCTGTTTTTT,CASSRRGNTGELFF
-,TRBJ1-5,TRBV28,TRBD1,TGTGCCAGCAGACCGTCGGGACAGTACAATCAGCCCCAGCATTTT,CASRPSGQYNQPQHF
-,TRBJ1-4,TRBV6-6,TRBD1,TGTGCCAGCAGTCGATCCCGGGACAGGAGCCTGTTGGAACTGTTTTTT,CASSRSRDRSLLELFF
-,TRBJ2-6,TRBV5-4,-,TGTGCCAGCAGCCGGACCGGGGCTGGGGCCAACGTCCTGACTTTC,CASSRTGAGANVLTF
-,TRBJ1-1,TRBV19,TRBD1,TGTGCCAGTACCTCCGGGACAGGGCTTTCTGCTTTCTTT,CASTSGTGLSAFF
-,TRBJ1-1,TRBV19,TRBD1,TGTGCCACCAAGGGACAGTCCTACACTGAAGCTTTCTTT,CATKGQSYTEAFF
-,TRBJ2-5,TRBV5-4,-,TGTGCCAGCAGCAACGGACAGACCCAAGAGACCCAGTACTTC,CASSNGQTQETQYF
-,TRBJ1-1,TRBV7-9,TRBD1,TGTGCCAGCAGCTTAGGGACAGGGCTATACACCCCAGAAGCTTTCTTT,CASSLGTGLYTPEAFF
-,TRBJ2-1,TRBV15,TRBD2,TGTGCCACCAGCAAGGAGGCTAGCGGGAAAACGTATGAGCAGTTCTTC,CATSKEASGKTYEQFF
-,TRBJ1-1,TRBV18,-,TGTGCCAGCTCACCCTCGGTCTTGACTGAAGCTTTCTTT,CASSPSVLTEAFF
-,TRBJ2-1,TRBV29-1,TRBD2,TGCAGCGTTGCCCCGCACCCGGGACTAGCGGGAAGTTCCTACAATGAGCAGTTCTTC,CSVAPHPGLAGSSYNEQFF
-,TRBJ2-5,TRBV29-1,-,TGCAGTACTGGGGGAGGTGGGGAGACCCAGTACTTC,CSTGGGGETQYF
-,TRBJ2-3,TRBV19,TRBD2,TGTGCCAGTAGTATGGGACTAGTTTTCGATACGCAGTATTTT,CASSMGLVFDTQYF
few,TRBJ2-3,TRBV2,TRBD2,TGTGCCAGCAGTGAAAGTAGCGGGAGTGGAGATACGCAGTATTTT,CASSESSGSGDTQYF
-,TRBJ2-1,TRBV30,-,TGTGCCTGGAGTATCACGAGGCCTACTAATGAGCAGTTCTTC,CAWSITRPTNEQFF
-,TRBJ1-4,TRBV7-9,-,TGTGCCAGCAGCTTAGGAACTACAACTAATGAAAAACTGTTTTTT,CASSLGTTTNEKLFF
-,TRBJ2-7,TRBV7-9,TRBD2,TGTGCCAGCAGCTCGGGACTAGGGGCGCGGGAGCAGTACTTC,CASSSGLGAREQYF
few,TRBJ2-2,TRBV6-1,TRBD2,TGTGCCAGCAGTGGGGGGGGACGGACAAAAACCGGGGAGCTGTTTTTT,CASSGGGRTKTGELFF
-,TRBJ2-3,TRBV7-2,TRBD2,TGTGCCAGCAGCTATCCGGGACTAGCGGAAACAGATACGCAGTATTTT,CASSYPGLAETDTQYF
-,TRBJ1-2,TRBV28,-,TGTGCCAGCAGACGACAGGTTGACTATGGCTACACCTTC,CASRRQVDYGYTF
-,TRBJ2-1,TRBV5-6,TRBD1,TGTGCCAGCGCCCCCAGGGGGATATACAATGAGCAGTTCTTC,CASAPRGIYNEQFF
-,TRBJ1-2,TRBV19,-,TGTGCCAGTAGTACCCCGAGATTCGGCTATGGCTACACCTTC,CASSTPRFGYGYTF
-,TRBJ1-6,TRBV9,-,TGTGCCAGCAGCGTAAGTGGGGGCGTCAATAATTCACCCCTCCACTTT,CASSVSGGVNNSPLHF
-,TRBJ1-5,TRBV16,-,TGTGCCAGCAGCCAATTGAGAGGGGCGGGACAGCCCCAGCATTTT,CASSQLRGAGQPQHF
-,TRBJ2-1,TRBV11-3,TRBD2,TGTGCCAGCAGCTTGGACCTCGGACTAGCGGGAGGCAATGAGCAGTTCTTC,CASSLDLGLAGGNEQFF
-,TRBJ1-4,TRBV5-1,-,TGCGCCAGCAGCTTGGTGCCAGGTGTTGAAAAACTGTTTTTT,CASSLVPGVEKLFF
-,TRBJ2-7,TRBV9,-,TGTGCCAGCAGCGTAAACAGCCTAACCTACGAGCAGTACTTC,CASSVNSLTYEQYF
-,TRBJ1-4,TRBV21-1,-,TGTGCCAGCAGGCCCTCCGGGACAGGGAATGAAAAACTGTTTTTT,CASRPSGTGNEKLFF
-,TRBJ2-1,TRBV5-1,TRBD2,TGCGCCAGCAGCAGGGGGACTAGCGGGAGGGTCTACAATGAGCAGTTCTTC,CASSRGTSGRVYNEQFF
-,TRBJ2-7,TRBV28,-,TGTGCCAGCAGTTCCACAGGGTTTAGAGCCTCAAACTACGAGCAGTACTTC,CASSSTGFRASNYEQYF
-,TRBJ2-3,TRBV7-2,-,TGTGCCAGCAGCCCAGACACAGATACGCAGTATTTT,CASSPDTDTQYF
-,TRBJ2-7,TRBV18,TRBD2,TGTGCCAGCTCACCACGCCCTGGGACTAGCGGGATCTACGAGCAGTACTTC,CASSPRPGTSGIYEQYF
-,TRBJ2-1,TRBV28,TRBD2,TGTGCCAGCAGTTCTAGCGGGAGATACAATGAGCAGTTCTTC,CASSSSGRYNEQFF
-,TRBJ1-5,TRBV7-2,TRBD1,TGTGCCAGCAGCCGGACAGGGGGCGGCAATCAGCCCCAGCATTTT,CASSRTGGGNQPQHF
once,TRBJ2-3,TRBV6-1,-,TGTGCCAACGGGTTTGCAGATACGCAGTATTTT,CANGFADTQYF
-,TRBJ2-7,TRBV7-2,-,TGTGCCAGCAGGAGCAGCGGAGGTTCCTACGAGCAGTACTTC,CASRSSGGSYEQYF
-,TRBJ1-2,TRBV5-8,TRBD1,TGTGCCAGCAGCTCAACCGGGACAGGCTATGGCTACACCTTC,CASSSTGTGYGYTF
-,TRBJ2-7,TRBV5-1,TRBD1,TGCGCCAGCAGCCCCACCCAATCGACAGGGGACGAGCAGTACTTC,CASSPTQSTGDEQYF
-,TRBJ1-2,TRBV6-4,-,TGTGCCAGCAGTGAACAGGGTGGGAGCTATGGCTACACCTTC,CASSEQGGSYGYTF
-,TRBJ2-4,TRBV7-2,-,TGTGCCAGCAGCTTAAGTGGGGGGGCCACGGGAGGAGGAAACATTCAGTACTTC,CASSLSGGATGGGNIQYF
-,TRBJ1-5,TRBV5-5,-,TGTGCCAGCAGCCCAGGTCCACAGGGCCTTATCAATCAGCCCCAGCATTTT,CASSPGPQGLINQPQHF
-,TRBJ2-3,TRBV28,TRBD2,TGTGCCAGCAGTTCGGGACTAGCGGGCTTCACAGATACGCAGTATTTT,CASSSGLAGFTDTQYF
-,TRBJ1-3,TRBV7-2,-,TGTGCCAGCAGCTTGGGCTGGGGAAACACCATATATTTT,CASSLGWGNTIYF